These 19 T cell receptor beta chains share one sample of origin, sequenced in a study of persistence of HIV-infected CD4 T cells (dated by TCRdb to between 2020 and 2021). The immunoSEQ hsTCRB assay version 4, run in survey mode, was used to sequence TCRbeta repertoires from genomic DNA. The table was pulled from immuneACCESS by TCRdb, which kept in-frame rearrangements only. Such tables lose some clones; where checked, under half of the loss comes from unresolved V genes, and the rest has no known cause. This sample gives under 40,000 clones in total; about 80% of them show up just once. Around 6% of the sample goes to the ten largest clones. These receptors are not linked to any known antigen. The sample's treatment or condition, from its label and the paper: suppressive antiretroviral therapy. Cells were stimulated with lysates of CMV-infected fibroblasts at around 10 ug/mL. Nonresponding CD40L-negative CD69-negative CD45RO-high memory CD4+ T cells were sorted as memory populations depleted of antigen-responding cells.

The sample consisted of CD4+ T cells sorted from PBMCs after roughly 18-hour stimulation, taken from a patient who received antiretroviral therapy. The cell subset or site tag for this specimen amounts to: CD40L-CD69- CD45RO-high memory CD4 T cells not responding to CMV lysate. These receptors all come from an adult woman with HIV who was CMV-seropositive.

Written as DNA, the CDR3 is TGTGCCAAAATCGGTGAGGGCATGAACACTGAAGCTTTCTTT. Amino acids: CAKIGEGMNTEAFF. The chain has TRBV6-5 and TRBJ1-1; D unresolved. Between the trimmed V and J ends, which lost 10 bases and 0 bases, there was a span of 15 bases. Germline V gene lookup returns CDR1 MNHEY and CDR2 SVGAGI. The CDR3 loop spans 14 amino acids.

The chain couples TRBV24-1 to TRBJ2-1; D may correspond to TRBD1 or TRBD2 (5 bases each). This CDR3 is built from 13 residues. CDR1 is KGHDR, CDR2 SFDVKD, per germline. Trimming stripped 4 bases from V and 9 bases from J, with 12 bases between. CDR3 protein: CATSEGPRGEQFF. CDR3 DNA sequence: TGTGCCACCAGTGAAGGCCCGAGGGGTGAGCAGTTCTTC.

The V call is TRBV5-7, the J call TRBJ1-5; D gene uncertain. TRBV5-7 is treated as an ORF (open reading frame) with a function not yet certain. The CDR3 covers 13 residues. V was cut by 2 bases and J by 3 bases, with 6 bases left in between. CDR3 DNA sequence: TGTGCCAGCAGCTTTGGAAACAATCAGCCCCAGCATTTT. It encodes CASSFGNNQPQHF.

This clone has more than one count but fewer than ten. The chain joins TRBV5-4 to TRBJ1-2, with D unclear. This CDR3 has 14 amino acids. Trimming cost V 3 bases and J 8 bases, with 17 bases left between them. CDR1 SGHNT and CDR2 YYREEE come from the germline V gene (reference sequence). The CDR3 is CASSSDLWSQGYTF. The CDR3 DNA reads as TGTGCCAGCAGCTCCGATTTATGGTCCCAGGGCTACACCTTC.

The chain couples TRBV3-1 (or the pseudogene TRBV3-2) to TRBJ2-2; TRBD2 agrees at 8 bases. Trimming removed 0 bases from V and 5 bases from J; junction bases left unmatched: 14. The CDR3 has 19 residues. From germline, CDR1 is LGHDT and CDR2 YNNKEL (reference sequence). The CDR3 region is CASSQDLFGRAQGTGELFF. CDR3 in DNA: TGTGCCAGCAGCCAAGACCTTTTCGGGAGGGCCCAAGGGACCGGGGAGCTGTTTTTT.

This chain uses TRBV7-8 with TRBJ2-6, with 8 nucleotides matching TRBD2. Germline V gene lookup returns CDR1 SGHVS and CDR2 FQNEAQ. This CDR3 contains 16 residues. The V segment lost 5 bases and the J segment 3 bases; nucleotides outside the gene matches: 6. This CDR3 is CASSLRTSIGANVLTF. CDR3 nucleotides: TGTGCCAGCAGCCTACGGACTAGCATTGGGGCCAACGTCCTGACTTTC.

Concerning this clone: The junction shows a germline mismatch at one end, possibly a read error. The chain has TRBV5-4 and TRBJ2-5, with 10 nucleotides matching TRBD2. The CDR3 length is 15 residues. Germline CDR1 reads SGHNT; CDR2 reads YYREEE (reference sequence). This chain's CDR3 is CASRLVAGGAETQYF. CDR3 DNA sequence: TGTGCCAGCAGATTGGTAGCGGGGGGTGCGGAGACCCAGTACTTC.

The rearrangement links TRBV4-3 to TRBJ2-2; 9 nucleotides match TRBD2. Germline assignment: CDR1 LGHNA and CDR2 YSLEER. Unmatched junction bases numbered 4, after V lost 0 bases and J lost 2 bases. The CDR3 spans 17 residues. The CDR3 here is CASSQEGGRVNTGELFF. CDR3 sequence (DNA): TGCGCCAGCAGCCAAGAGGGCGGGAGGGTCAACACCGGGGAGCTGTTTTTT.

The gene calls are TRBV2 and TRBJ2-2, with unresolved D. Germline V gene lookup returns CDR1 SNHLY and CDR2 FYNNEI. The CDR3 sequence is 12 residues long. Trimming stripped 6 bases from V and 6 bases from J, with 8 bases between. This chain's CDR3 is CASRAGAGELFF. The CDR3 DNA is TGTGCCAGCAGAGCCGGAGCCGGGGAGCTGTTTTTT.

V gene TRBV7-2 combines with J gene TRBJ2-4; 9 nucleotides agree with TRBD2. CDR1 is SGHTA, CDR2 FQGNSA, per germline. The CDR3 is made up of 16 amino acids. V shed 1 base and J 0 bases; nucleotides not matched to a gene: 1. The CDR3 loop reads CASSLGAGGAKNIQYF. CDR3 sequence (DNA): TGTGCCAGCAGCTTAGGAGCGGGGGGAGCCAAAAACATTCAGTACTTC.

This chain connects TRBV7-6 to TRBJ2-3, with TRBD2 matching over 9 bases. This CDR3 comprises 14 residues. The V gene end was trimmed by 6 bases and the J gene end by 1 base; junction bases not matched to a gene: 2. The germline V gene encodes CDR1 SGHVS and CDR2 FNYEAQ. The CDR3 DNA reads TGTGCCAGCAGTCTAGCGGGGCGCACAGATACGCAGTATTTT. Translation: CASSLAGRTDTQYF.

The rearrangement links TRBV5-5 to TRBJ2-7; weak D call: TRBD2 (7 bases). CDR1 is SGHKS and CDR2 is YYEKEE in the germline V gene (reference sequence). V lost 0 bases, J lost 2 bases, and 15 bases lay in between. The CDR3 is 16 amino acids. CDR3 coding DNA: TGTGCCAGCAGCTTGGAAGGCGGGAGACAGGCCTACGAGCAGTACTTC. The encoded protein is CASSLEGGRQAYEQYF.

As to this clone: Distinct nucleotide sequences in the sample also encode this CDR3. V is TRBV5-1 and J is TRBJ2-2; D gene unclear. V was cut by 0 bases and J by 1 base, with 4 bases left in between. CDR3 length equals 14 residues. The germline V gene has CDR1 SGHRS and CDR2 YFSETQ. The CDR3 bases are TGCGCCAGCAGCTTGGGACAGAACACCGGGGAGCTGTTTTTT. Its translation: CASSLGQNTGELFF.

The chain links TRBV7-8 to TRBJ2-1; tentatively, D is TRBD1 (6 bases). Germline lookup yields CDR1 SGHVS and CDR2 FQNEAQ. This CDR3 has 14 amino acids. The V gene lost 0 bases and the J gene lost 9 bases, with 12 bases spanning the gap. As DNA, the CDR3 is TGTGCCAGCAGCTTAGCCACAGGGTTTAGTGAGCAGTTCTTC. Its protein product is CASSLATGFSEQFF. Using reference TRBV7-8 and TRBJ2-1 for the parts outside the CDR3, the full variable domain is GAGVSQSPRYKVAKRGQDVALRCDPISGHVSLFWYQQALGQGPEFLTYFQNEAQLDKSGLPSDRFFAERPEGSVSTLKIQRTQQEDSAVYLCASSLATGFSEQFFGPGTRLTVL.

V usage is TRBV6-6 and J usage is TRBJ2-3; D is undetermined. Germline CDR1 reads MNHNY; CDR2 reads SVGAGI (reference sequence). The CDR3 length is 14 residues. The ends were cut back, 6 bases at V and 2 bases at J, with 12 bases in the middle. CDR3 sequence: CASSSHDLTDTQYF. The DNA for the CDR3 is TGTGCCAGCAGCTCTCACGACCTCACAGATACGCAGTATTTT.

V is TRBV15 and J is TRBJ1-4; the D gene is possibly TRBD1 (5 bases). This CDR3 has 17 amino acids. V lost 0 bases, J lost 3 bases, and 14 bases lay in between. Per the germline V gene, CDR1 is LNHNV and CDR2 is YYDKDF (reference sequence). CDR3 protein: CATSRENRQWANEKLFF. In nucleotides, the CDR3 is TGTGCCACCAGCAGAGAAAACAGGCAATGGGCTAATGAAAAACTGTTTTTT.

This clone appeared a few times. The V call is TRBV6-5, the J call TRBJ2-1; tentatively, D is TRBD1 or TRBD2 (5 bases each). This CDR3 has 13 amino acids. V was cut by 6 bases and J by 1 base, with 7 bases left in between. Germline loops: CDR1 MNHEY, CDR2 SVGAGI. The CDR3, as DNA: TGTGCCAGCAGGTGGGGGTCCTACAATGAGCAGTTCTTC. Its translation: CASRWGSYNEQFF.

V gene TRBV19 combines with J gene TRBJ2-5; TRBD1 might be the D (6 bases). The V and J ends lost 5 bases and 2 bases respectively, with 9 bases between them. Germline V gene sequence: CDR1 LNHDA, CDR2 SQIVND (reference sequence). The CDR3 sequence is 13 residues long. The CDR3 DNA sequence: TGTGCCAGTAGTGAGACAGGTCAAGAGACCCAGTACTTC. Its translation: CASSETGQETQYF.

The V gene is TRBV15, the J gene TRBJ2-1; a possible D gene is TRBD1 (6 bases). The CDR3 sequence is 22 residues long. V lost 3 bases to trimming and J lost 3 bases, with 33 bases between them. The germline V gene encodes CDR1 LNHNV and CDR2 YYDKDF (reference sequence). DNA of the CDR3: TGTGCCACCAGCAGTAATAGGGCCATCCCGGGACACGTTTTAGGGGTCTACAATGAGCAGTTCTTC. This sequence encodes CATSSNRAIPGHVLGVYNEQFF.